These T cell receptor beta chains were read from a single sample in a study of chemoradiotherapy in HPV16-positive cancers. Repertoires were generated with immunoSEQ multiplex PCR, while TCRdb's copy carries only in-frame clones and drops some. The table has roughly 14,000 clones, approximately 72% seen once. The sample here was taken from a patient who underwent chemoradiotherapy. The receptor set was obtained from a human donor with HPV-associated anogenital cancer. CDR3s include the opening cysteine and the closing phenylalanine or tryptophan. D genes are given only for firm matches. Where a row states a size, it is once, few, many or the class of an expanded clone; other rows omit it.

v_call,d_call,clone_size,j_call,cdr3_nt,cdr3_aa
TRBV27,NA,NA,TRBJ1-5,TGTGCGCTAGGGGGATTCAATCAGCCCCAGCATTTT,CALGGFNQPQHF
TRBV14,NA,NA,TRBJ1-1,TGTGCCAGCAGTCGGGACGGGGGGCACACTGAAGCTTTCTTT,CASSRDGGHTEAFF
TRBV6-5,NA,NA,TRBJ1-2,TGTGCCAGCAGGCGGGTGGGGGATGGCTACACCTTC,CASRRVGDGYTF
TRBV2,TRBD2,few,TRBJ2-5,TGTGCCAGCGGGGTTAGTCAGCAGCGGGGGAAATCCCAAGAGACCCAGTACTTC,CASGVSQQRGKSQETQYF
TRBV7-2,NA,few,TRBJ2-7,TGTGCCAGCAGCTTGGGCCCCCACTACGAGCAGTACTTC,CASSLGPHYEQYF
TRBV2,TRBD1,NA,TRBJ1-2,TGTGCCAGTCAGGGGGCCGATAGGAGCTACACCTTC,CASQGADRSYTF
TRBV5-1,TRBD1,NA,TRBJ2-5,TGCGCCAGCAGCTCTTCGACAGGGGCCCCCGAGACCCAGTACTTC,CASSSSTGAPETQYF
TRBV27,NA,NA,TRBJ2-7,TGTGCCAGCAGTTCTGGCCGGACCTACGAGCAGTACTTC,CASSSGRTYEQYF
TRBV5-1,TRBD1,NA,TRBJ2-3,TGCGCCAGCAGGCGCGACAGGGGACCAGATACGCAGTATTTT,CASRRDRGPDTQYF
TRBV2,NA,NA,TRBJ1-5,TGTGCCAGCAGTGAGGCGTCGGCCCAGCATTTT,CASSEASAQHF
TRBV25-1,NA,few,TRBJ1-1,TGTGCCAGCAGTGATTATACTGAAGCTTTCTTT,CASSDYTEAFF
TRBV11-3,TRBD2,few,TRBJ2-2,TGTGCCAGCAGCTTGGGACTAGCGGGGTCCGGGGAGCTGTTTTTT,CASSLGLAGSGELFF
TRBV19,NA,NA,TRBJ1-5,TGTGCCAGTAGTGCAGGGCTACATCAGCCCCAGCATTTT,CASSAGLHQPQHF
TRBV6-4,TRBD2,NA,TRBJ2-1,TGTGCCAGCAGTCTAGCGGGAGGGGGGAACAATGAGCAGTTCTTC,CASSLAGGGNNEQFF
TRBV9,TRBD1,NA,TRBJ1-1,TGTGCCAGCAGCCCAGGGACAGGGCCCCCGAACACTGAAGCTTTCTTT,CASSPGTGPPNTEAFF
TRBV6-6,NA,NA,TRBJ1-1,TGTGCCAGCAACTCGGTCCCCAAAGCTTTCTTT,CASNSVPKAFF
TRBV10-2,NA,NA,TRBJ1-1,TGCGCCAGCAGGACCATGGGGGGGGGCGGTACCGAAGCTTTCTTT,CASRTMGGGGTEAFF
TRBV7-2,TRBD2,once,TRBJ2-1,TGTGCCAGCAGCCCCACTAGCGGGGGGAGTAATGAGCAGTTCTTC,CASSPTSGGSNEQFF
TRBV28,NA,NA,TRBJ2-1,TGTGCCAGCAGTTTTTCCGACGATGGTCTGAATGAGCAGTTCTTC,CASSFSDDGLNEQFF
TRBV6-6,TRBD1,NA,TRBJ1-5,TGTGCCAGCAAACAGGGGATCAATCAGCCCCAGCATTTT,CASKQGINQPQHF
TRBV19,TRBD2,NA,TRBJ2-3,TGTGCCAGTAGGACGACTAGCGGCACAGATACGCAGTATTTT,CASRTTSGTDTQYF
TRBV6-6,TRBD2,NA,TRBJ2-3,TGTGCCACTAGCGGGAGCTTTACAGATACGCAGTATTTT,CATSGSFTDTQYF
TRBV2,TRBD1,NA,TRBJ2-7,TGTGCCAGCAGACGGACAGGGCCCGAGCAGTACTTC,CASRRTGPEQYF
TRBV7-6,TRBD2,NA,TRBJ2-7,TGTGCCAGCAGCTTAGATGCGGGGGCCTACGAGCAGTACTTC,CASSLDAGAYEQYF
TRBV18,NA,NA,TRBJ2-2,TGTGCCAGCTCACCCCTAGAGGAGCTGTTTTTT,CASSPLEELFF
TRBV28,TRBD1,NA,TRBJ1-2,TGTGCCAGCACATCATCCGGGACAGGGAGCGCGAGCTACACCTTC,CASTSSGTGSASYTF
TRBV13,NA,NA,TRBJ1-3,TGTGCCAGCAGCTTGGATGGACATGAGGGAAACACCATATATTTT,CASSLDGHEGNTIYF
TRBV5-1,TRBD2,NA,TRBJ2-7,TGCGCCAGCAGCTTGGCCCAAGGGCTAGCGGGAAGGAACGAGCAGTACTTC,CASSLAQGLAGRNEQYF
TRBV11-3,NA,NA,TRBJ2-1,TGTGCCAGCAGCTTAGAGGACACACGCAATGAGCAGTTCTTC,CASSLEDTRNEQFF
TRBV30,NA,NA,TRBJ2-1,TGTGCCTGGAGTGTACCCCCGGGAGTCAATGAGCAGTTCTTC,CAWSVPPGVNEQFF
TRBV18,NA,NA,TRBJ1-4,TGTGCCAGCTCACCCGATCAGATCCAATCGAAACTGTTTTTT,CASSPDQIQSKLFF
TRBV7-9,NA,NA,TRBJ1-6,TGTGCCAGCCAATGGACAGTGAATTCACCCCTCCACTTT,CASQWTVNSPLHF
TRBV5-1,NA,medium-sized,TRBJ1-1,TGCGCCAGCAGCTTGGGGGGTGTAAACACTGAAGCTTTCTTT,CASSLGGVNTEAFF
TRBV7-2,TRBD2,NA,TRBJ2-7,TGTGCCAGCACCCTAGGACTAGCGGGAACGTACGAGCAGTACTTC,CASTLGLAGTYEQYF
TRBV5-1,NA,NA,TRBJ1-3,TGCGCCAGCAGCTTGGAGGGGAGGCCTGGAAACACCATATATTTT,CASSLEGRPGNTIYF
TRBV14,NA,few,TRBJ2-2,TGTGCCAGCAGCCTTTCGGGGACCGGGGAGCTGTTTTTT,CASSLSGTGELFF
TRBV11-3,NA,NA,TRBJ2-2,TGTGCCAGCACCCAAGACAGCGGGAACACCGGGGAGCTGTTTTTT,CASTQDSGNTGELFF
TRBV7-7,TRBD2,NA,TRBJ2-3,TGTGCTAGCAGCTTGTCCCTAGCGGGCGGCACAGATACGCAGTATTTT,CASSLSLAGGTDTQYF
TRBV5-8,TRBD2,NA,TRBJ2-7,TGTGCCAGCAGATTTATAGCGGGAGGGCCCGAGCAGTACTTC,CASRFIAGGPEQYF
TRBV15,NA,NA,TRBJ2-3,TGTGCCACCAGCAGAGATAATTCAGGGACAGATACGCAGTATTTT,CATSRDNSGTDTQYF
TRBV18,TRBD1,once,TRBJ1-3,TGTGCCAGCTCAGAGACCACCAGGGGGTCTGCTGGAAACACCATATATTTT,CASSETTRGSAGNTIYF
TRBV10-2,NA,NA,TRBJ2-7,TGCGCCAGCAGTAAGGGGGGGGGCAGGGGCTACGAGCAATACTTC,CASSKGGGRGYEQYF
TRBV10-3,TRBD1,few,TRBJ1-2,TGTGCCATCAGCGGGACAGGAGATAACTATGGCTACACCTTC,CAISGTGDNYGYTF
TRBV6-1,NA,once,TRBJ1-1,TGTGCCAGTTCTAGACAGCCGAGGGACACTGAAGCTTTCTTT,CASSRQPRDTEAFF
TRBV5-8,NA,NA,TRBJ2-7,TGTGCCAGCAGCACGGACTACACCTACGAGCAGTACTTC,CASSTDYTYEQYF
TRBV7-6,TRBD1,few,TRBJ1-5,TGTGCCAGCAGCCCCCGGGACAGTCCATATCAGCCCCAGCATTTT,CASSPRDSPYQPQHF
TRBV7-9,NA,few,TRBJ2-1,TGTGCCAGCAGCTTTCCGTGGGATGAGCAGTTCTTC,CASSFPWDEQFF
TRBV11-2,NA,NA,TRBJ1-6,TGTGCCAGCAGCGCCCCAGGGAACCCACCCCTCCACTTT,CASSAPGNPPLHF
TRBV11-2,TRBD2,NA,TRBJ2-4,TGTGCCAGCAGCTCCTTCGGGAGGGCCTCGGAAAGGTACTTC,CASSSFGRASERYF
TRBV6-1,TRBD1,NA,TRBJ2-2,TGTGCCAGCAAGGACAGGGATGCCGGGGAGCTGTTTTTT,CASKDRDAGELFF